The 7 T cell receptor beta chains given below trace back to one sample, sequenced in a study of T cells in Graves' hyperthyroidism and ophthalmopathy. What was amplified from RNA transcripts were TCR beta CDR3 regions. With the HTBI primer set, the TCR CDR3 went through a first round of RT-PCR. TCRdb reprocessed the multiplex PCR reads via MiXCR and lists one record per CDR3 protein. The sample consists of fewer than 450,000 distinct CDR3 sequences, around 20% of them appearing once. The sequencing sample was made of blood. The receptor set was obtained from a man aged 18 to 29 with Graves' ophthalmopathy.

The CDR3 region is CSARGGGAPNEQFF. The CDR3 DNA sequence: TGCAGTGCTAGAGGCGGGGGGGCCCCCAATGAGCAGTTCTTC. This chain joins TRBV20-1 and TRBJ2-1, with 9 bases identical to TRBD2. Germline trimming cut 1 base from V and 6 bases from J; bases unmatched to any gene: 4. Germline-derived CDR1 and CDR2 are DFQATT and SNEGSKA (reference sequence). CDR3 length equals 14 residues.

In its sample, this clonotype was seen many times. The CDR3 coding sequence is TGTGCCAGCAGCAGCCCGGGACAGGGTTATGGCTACACCTTC. Its protein product is CASSSPGQGYGYTF. This sequence joins TRBV6-1 and TRBJ1-2, with 9 bases matching TRBD1. The CDR3 is 14 amino acids. Germline V gene data show CDR1 as MNHNS and CDR2 as SASEGT. Trimming removed 6 bases from V and 5 bases from J; junction bases left unmatched: 7.

This chain uses TRBV5-1 with TRBJ1-1; possible D gene TRBD1, 5 bases. The CDR3 length is 16 residues. The germline V gene encodes CDR1 SGHRS and CDR2 YFSETQ. With 4 bases removed from V and 4 bases from J, the gap between germline ends came to 20 bases. CDR3 bases: TGCGCCAGCAGCAGCGGGGGTCGAGGACTGATCACTGAAGCTTTCTTT. This gives the protein CASSSGGRGLITEAFF. Looking up the rest from reference TRBV5-1 and TRBJ1-1 gives the full variable domain: KAGVTQTPRYLIKTRGQQVTLSCSPISGHRSVSWYQQTPGQGLQFLFEYFSETQRNKGNFPGRFSGRQFSNSRSEMNVSTLELGDSALYLCASSSGGRGLITEAFFGQGTRLTVV.

This clonotype has ten or more counts. The chain is built from TRBV20-1 and TRBJ2-3; D is uncertain. Between the trimmed V and J ends, which lost 3 bases and 2 bases, there was a span of 15 bases. CDR1 DFQATT and CDR2 SNEGSKA come from the germline V gene (reference sequence). The CDR3 sequence is 15 residues long. In DNA form, the CDR3 reads TGCAGTGCTAGTTTCGGCAGAGATAACACAGATACGCAGTATTTT. This sequence encodes CSASFGRDNTDTQYF.

The table lists this clonotype with a few counts. The chain couples TRBV5-6 to TRBJ1-2; a possible D gene is TRBD1 (6 bases). Trimming shortened V by 4 bases and J by 7 bases, and 14 bases separated the two germline ends. CDR3 size: 13 residues. Germline values: CDR1 SGHDT, CDR2 YYEEEE. The CDR3 DNA reads TGTGCCAGCAGCCCGAGGGGGTTTCCTGGCTACACCTTC. The encoded protein is CASSPRGFPGYTF.

This chain links TRBV7-2 with TRBJ2-1; TRBD2 agrees at 12 bases. This CDR3 is built from 17 residues. Unmatched junction bases numbered 4, after V lost 0 bases and J lost 4 bases. Per germline, CDR1 SGHTA and CDR2 FQGNSA. CDR3 protein: CASSLAPGLAGYNEQFF. The DNA for the CDR3 is TGTGCCAGCAGCTTAGCGCCGGGACTAGCGGGTTACAATGAGCAGTTCTTC. The variable domain in full, with the rest retrieved from reference TRBV7-2 and TRBJ2-1, is GAGVSQSPSNKVTEKGKDVELRCDPISGHTALYWYRQSLGQGLEFLIYFQGNSAPDKSGLPSDRFSAERTGGSVSTLTIQRTQQEDSAVYLCASSLAPGLAGYNEQFFGPGTRLTVL.

The sample holds a few counts of this clonotype. The chain carries TRBV2 and TRBJ2-3; possible D gene TRBD1, 5 bases. CDR3 length: 13 amino acids. Trimming took off 6 bases at V and 6 bases at J, with 13 bases between the two ends. Germline assignment: CDR1 SNHLY and CDR2 FYNNEI. The CDR3: CASRGQIWDTQYF. For the CDR3, the DNA is TGTGCCAGCAGAGGACAAATTTGGGATACGCAGTATTTT. The full variable domain, completed using reference TRBV2 and TRBJ2-3, is EPEVTQTPSHQVTQMGQEVILRCVPISNHLYFYWYRQILGQKVEFLVSFYNNEISEKSEIFDDQFSVERPDGSNFTLKIRSTKLEDSAMYFCASRGQIWDTQYFGPGTRLTVL.